Shown below are 20 T cell receptor beta chains from a single sample sequenced in a study of cytomegalovirus exposure and HLA in healthy donors (dated by TCRdb to the late 2010s). The library came from the immunoSEQ multiplex PCR assay. TCRdb took over this immuneACCESS table, retaining in-frame rearrangements with V and J assigned. Such tables are incomplete; in checked studies, under half of the missing clones stem from an unresolved V gene, and the remainder is unexplained. The sample table lists about 220,000 clones, over 80% of them with a count of one. The top ten clones comprise 11% to 15% of the sample. Sequences were obtained from PBMCs. Source of these receptors: a woman aged 25-40 years in good health and CMV-seropositive.

For this clone: The identical CDR3 is also encoded by other nucleotide sequences in the sample. This rearrangement joins TRBV29-1 to TRBJ1-1; the D is unclear. CDR3 length: 12 residues. From germline, CDR1 is SQVTM and CDR2 ANQGSEA. Trimming pared 1 base from V and 2 bases from J, leaving 5 bases between. The CDR3 DNA follows: TGCAGCGTTGAAGGGCTTAACACTGAAGCTTTCTTT. Its translation: CSVEGLNTEAFF. The entire variable domain, with the rest obtained from reference TRBV29-1 and TRBJ1-1, is as follows: SAVISQKPSRDICQRGTSLTIQCQVDSQVTMMFWYRQQPGQSLTLIATANQGSEATYESGFVIDKFPISRPNLTFSTLTVSNMSPEDSSIYLCSVEGLNTEAFFGQGTRLTVV.

This sequence joins TRBV30 and TRBJ2-7; D is possibly TRBD1 or TRBD2 (5 bases each). Germline assignment: CDR1 GTSNPN and CDR2 SVGIG (reference sequence). CDR3 length: 12 amino acids. V gave up 6 bases and J gave up 1 base, with 10 bases separating them. The chain's CDR3 is CACEGLSYEQYF. In DNA, the CDR3 is TGTGCCTGTGAGGGGCTGTCCTACGAGCAGTACTTC.

This clone turned up a few times. The J gene is TRBJ2-5, the V gene TRBV5-6; 10 bases fit TRBD2. V lost 2 bases, J lost 1 base, and 8 bases stayed unmatched. Looked up from germline, CDR1 is SGHDT and CDR2 is YYEEEE. This CDR3 is 17 amino acids long. For the CDR3, the DNA is TGTGCCAGCAGCTTAGTCTTGGCTAGCGGGAGCCAAGAGACCCAGTACTTC. This gives the protein CASSLVLASGSQETQYF.

This clone showed up just a few times. The genes are TRBV29-1 and TRBJ2-7, with TRBD2 identical over 7 bases. Germline V gene lookup returns CDR1 SQVTM and CDR2 ANQGSEA. V lost 3 bases and J lost 2; bases outside the gene matches: 7. The CDR3 totals 14 residues. DNA for the CDR3: TGCAGCGTTGACTCTGCTAGCGGAACCTACGAGCAGTACTTC. It is translated as CSVDSASGTYEQYF.

J is TRBJ2-3 and V is TRBV6-1; D not certain. Germline CDR1 is MNHNS and CDR2 is SASEGT. The CDR3 covers 10 residues. With 10 bases removed from V and 6 bases from J, the gap between germline ends came to 8 bases. The CDR3 protein is CATTADTQYF. The CDR3, as DNA: TGTGCCACTACGGCGGATACGCAGTATTTT.

This chain connects TRBV7-9 to TRBJ2-7; D unresolved. V gave up 2 bases and J gave up 2 bases, with 4 bases separating them. The CDR3 length is 12 residues. The germline CDR1 and CDR2 sequences are SEHNR and FQNEAQ (reference sequence). CDR3 sequence: CASSLPPYEQYF. The CDR3 DNA reads TGTGCCAGCAGCTTACCCCCCTACGAGCAGTACTTC.

The V call is TRBV11-2, the J call TRBJ2-7; 7 bases are shared with TRBD1. The germline CDR1 and CDR2 sequences are SGHAT and FQNNGV. V dropped 5 bases and J dropped 4; count of bases not matched to a gene: 8. The CDR3 extends over 14 amino acids. CDR3 sequence (DNA): TGTGCCAGCAGCCGTCTCGGGACAGCTTACGAGCAGTACTTC. Its protein product is CASSRLGTAYEQYF. Filled out from reference TRBV11-2 and TRBJ2-7, the complete variable domain reads EAGVAQSPRYKIIEKRQSVAFWCNPISGHATLYWYQQILGQGPKLLIQFQNNGVVDDSQLPKDRFSAERLKGVDSTLKIQPAKLEDSAVYLCASSRLGTAYEQYFGPGTRLTVT.

V usage is TRBV15 and J usage is TRBJ1-5; D gene uncertain. Germline V gene data show CDR1 as LNHNV and CDR2 as YYDKDF (reference sequence). The CDR3 loop spans 13 amino acids. Trimming shortened V by 1 base and J by 5 bases, and 6 bases separated the two germline ends. CDR3 DNA: TGTGCCACCAGCAGAGTGATTTATCAGCCCCAGCATTTT. It translates to CATSRVIYQPQHF.

The V and J genes are TRBV7-9 and TRBJ2-7; possible D gene TRBD2, 5 bases. V was clipped by 5 bases and J by 5 bases, with 10 bases between them. The CDR3 spans 12 residues. CDR1 and CDR2 (germline): SEHNR, FQNEAQ (reference sequence). In DNA, the CDR3 is TGTGCCAGCAGCCCAGCGGAGAACGAGCAGTACTTC. Amino acids: CASSPAENEQYF.

The chain is built from TRBV27 and TRBJ1-2; 8 positions agree with TRBD1. Germline CDR1 reads MNHEY; CDR2 reads SMNVEV (reference sequence). The CDR3 runs to 14 residues. The V segment lost 6 bases and the J segment 1 base; nucleotides outside the gene matches: 4. The CDR3 spells CASSRTGLNYGYTF. CDR3 nucleotides: TGTGCCAGCAGCCGGACAGGGCTTAACTATGGCTACACCTTC.

Only one count was recorded for this clone. This chain links TRBV6-4 with TRBJ1-5; 8 positions agree with TRBD1. Trimming cost V 5 bases and J 2 bases; bases outside gene matches: 2. The germline V gene encodes CDR1 MRHNA and CDR2 SNTAGT. The CDR3 length is 14 residues. The CDR3 sequence: CASSLTGGNQPQHF. The CDR3, as DNA: TGTGCCAGCAGTTTGACAGGGGGCAATCAGCCCCAGCATTTT.

This chain connects TRBV10-3 to TRBJ1-2; 7 bases agree with TRBD1. Germline CDR1 and CDR2: ENHRY and SYGVKD. V lost 2 bases and J lost 8; bases outside the gene matches: 5. This CDR3 spans 13 amino acids. DNA of the CDR3: TGTGCCATCAGTGAGAGGGGGCGAGAGGGCTACACCTTC. Its translation is CAISERGREGYTF.

This clone was seen more than once but under ten times. The rearrangement joins TRBV30 to TRBJ1-1; tentatively, D is TRBD1 (5 bases). Trimming took 2 bases from V and 4 from J, leaving 17 bases between them. The CDR3 length is 15 residues. Looked up from germline, CDR1 is GTSNPN and CDR2 is SVGIG (reference sequence). Here the CDR3 reads CAWSPGHPQSTEAFF. The CDR3 nucleotides are TGTGCCTGGAGTCCCGGACACCCGCAGAGCACTGAAGCTTTCTTT.

CDR3 residues: CATSTTGNTGELFF. CDR3 in DNA: TGTGCCACCAGCACGACAGGGAACACCGGGGAGCTGTTTTTT. This chain links TRBV15 with TRBJ2-2, with D tentatively TRBD1 (6 bases). Deletions cut 4 bases from V and 1 base from J, with 7 bases between. CDR3 length: 14 residues. CDR1 is LNHNV, CDR2 YYDKDF, per germline (reference sequence).

The genes are TRBV5-1 and TRBJ1-1, with no clear D. Deletions cut 0 bases from V and 14 bases from J, with 23 bases between. In germline, CDR1 is SGHRS, CDR2 YFSETQ. CDR3 length: 15 residues. The CDR3 nucleotides are TGCGCCAGCAGCTTGGATGGTAGGCAGGCGGCCCGGGGATTCTTT. This codes for CASSLDGRQAARGFF.

The rearrangement uses TRBV5-1 and TRBJ2-1; D remains ambiguous. CDR1 and CDR2 (germline): SGHRS, YFSETQ. V shed 2 bases and J shed 7 bases, with 4 bases lying between them. The CDR3 runs 11 residues. CDR3 in DNA: TGCGCCAGCAGCTTCCTAAATGAGCAGTTCTTC. Translated, it gives CASSFLNEQFF. Variable domain in full (rest from reference TRBV5-1 and TRBJ2-1): KAGVTQTPRYLIKTRGQQVTLSCSPISGHRSVSWYQQTPGQGLQFLFEYFSETQRNKGNFPGRFSGRQFSNSRSEMNVSTLELGDSALYLCASSFLNEQFFGPGTRLTVL.

This chain joins TRBV27 and TRBJ2-7; 9 positions agree with TRBD1. CDR3 length equals 17 residues. Germline V CDR1 and CDR2: MNHEY, SMNVEV (reference sequence). Trimming at V came to 0 bases and at J to 5 bases, leaving 11 bases not matched to a gene. CDR3 DNA sequence: TGTGCCAGCAGTTTATCCGGCGAGGACAGGGGCGGGCACGAGCAGTACTTC. This encodes CASSLSGEDRGGHEQYF.

The V gene is TRBV19, the J gene TRBJ2-7; D call uncertain. V was pared by 11 bases and J by 3 bases, with 11 bases between. This CDR3 has 11 residues. Germline CDR1 reads LNHDA; CDR2 reads SQIVND (reference sequence). CDR3 amino acids: CARGAIYEQYF. Here the CDR3 DNA reads TGTGCCCGAGGAGCGATCTACGAGCAGTACTTC.

The gene calls are TRBV11-2 and TRBJ1-2, with D tentatively TRBD1 (5 bases). Per germline, CDR1 SGHAT and CDR2 FQNNGV. With 1 base removed from V and 9 bases from J, the gap between germline ends came to 15 bases. This CDR3 comprises 14 residues. In nucleotides, the CDR3 is TGTGCCAGCAGCTTAGTTGGCAGGGCATCGAGCTACACCTTC. As protein: CASSLVGRASSYTF.

CDR3 nucleotide sequence: TGTGCCAGCAGTGAAAGTGCGGGAGGGGGGACAGATACGCAGTATTTT. This gives the protein CASSESAGGGTDTQYF. This rearrangement joins TRBV6-1 to TRBJ2-3; 9 nucleotides line up with TRBD2. V lost 2 bases to trimming and J lost 3 bases; unmatched junction nucleotides: 6. CDR3 length: 16 residues. The V gene's germline CDR1 is MNHNS and CDR2 SASEGT.